These 30 T cell receptor beta chains came from one sample sequenced in a study of blood T cell repertoires in COVID-19. Clones were sequenced by immunoSEQ multiplex PCR, and TCRdb holds only the in-frame ones, with some missing. Here the sample spans approximately 250,000 clones, approximately 85% being singletons. The material sequenced was PBMCs or T cells enriched from blood (not recorded which). All receptors come from a woman aged 50 to 60 with acute COVID-19.

V usage is TRBV28 and J usage is TRBJ1-1, with D possibly being TRBD1 (5 bases). The CDR3 covers 14 residues. Trimming took off 3 bases at V and 3 bases at J, with 11 bases between the two ends. The germline V gene encodes CDR1 MDHEN and CDR2 SYDVKM. For the CDR3, the DNA is TGTGCCAGCAGTTTCCCAAGGGGTCACACTGAAGCTTTCTTT. Translated, it gives CASSFPRGHTEAFF.

This clone was counted only a few times. CDR3 residues: CASSFRVAGTDTQYF. CDR3 sequence (DNA): TGTGCCAGCAGCTTCCGGGTAGCGGGCACAGATACGCAGTATTTT. The rearrangement uses TRBV7-2 and TRBJ2-3; tentatively, D is TRBD2 (6 bases). Germline CDR1 and CDR2: SGHTA and FQGNSA. The CDR3 loop spans 15 amino acids. The ends were cut back, 3 bases at V and 1 base at J, with 11 bases in the middle.

This clone was counted once. J is TRBJ2-1 and V is TRBV9; weak D call: TRBD2 (6 bases). V shed 0 bases and J shed 6 bases, with 16 bases lying between them. The CDR3 runs 16 residues. From germline, CDR1 is SGDLS and CDR2 YYNGEE. The CDR3 region has the DNA TGTGCCAGCAGCGTAGGGAGGGCCGTTCCGGTCAATGAGCAGTTCTTC. Translated, it gives CASSVGRAVPVNEQFF.

This chain joins TRBV6-5 and TRBJ2-7, with 7 bases lining up with TRBD1. Looked up from germline, CDR1 is MNHEY and CDR2 is SVGAGI. The CDR3 covers 13 residues. V lost 6 bases to trimming and J lost 3 bases; unmatched junction nucleotides: 5. The CDR3 loop reads CASRQGNFYEQYF. DNA of the CDR3: TGTGCCAGCAGACAGGGGAATTTCTACGAGCAGTACTTC.

The V call is TRBV5-6, the J call TRBJ2-3; 9 positions match TRBD2. The CDR3 runs to 17 residues. Germline assignment: CDR1 SGHDT and CDR2 YYEEEE. V trimming: 6 bases; J trimming: 0 bases; junction bases outside the gene matches: 11. The CDR3 spells CASTWLGSGGSTDTQYF. In DNA form, the CDR3 reads TGTGCCAGCACCTGGCTCGGTAGCGGGGGTAGCACAGATACGCAGTATTTT.

The rearrangement uses TRBV3-1 (or the pseudogene TRBV3-2) and TRBJ1-5; D is ambiguous. The CDR3 runs to 16 residues. The V gene's germline CDR1 is LGHDT and CDR2 YNNKEL (reference sequence). The ends were cut back, 0 bases at V and 6 bases at J, with 15 bases in the middle. DNA of the CDR3: TGTGCCAGCAGCCAAGATCACCTGGGAGTCGCTCAGCCCCAGCATTTT. Translating gives CASSQDHLGVAQPQHF.

This chain joins TRBV18 and TRBJ1-1; 8 nucleotides line up with TRBD1. Germline trimming cut 5 bases from V and 1 base from J; bases unmatched to any gene: 6. This CDR3 contains 15 residues. Per germline, CDR1 KGHSH and CDR2 LQKENI. The CDR3 nucleotides are TGTGCCAGCTCAGCCATGGGACAGGAGAACACTGAAGCTTTCTTT. It codes for CASSAMGQENTEAFF.

This chain connects TRBV5-1 to TRBJ2-7; 7 nucleotides align to TRBD1. Looked up from germline, CDR1 is SGHRS and CDR2 is YFSETQ. The CDR3 covers 12 residues. The V gene end was trimmed by 3 bases and the J gene end by 6 bases; junction bases not matched to a gene: 3. The CDR3 nucleotides are TGCGCCAGCAGCTCGGGACAGTTCGAGCAGTACTTC. The encoded protein is CASSSGQFEQYF.

The V gene is TRBV5-1, the J gene TRBJ1-2; TRBD1 aligns across 7 bases. From germline, CDR1 is SGHRS and CDR2 YFSETQ. V lost 0 bases and J lost 4; bases outside the gene matches: 9. The CDR3 runs 16 residues. This CDR3 is CASSLVVGGYGYGYTF. The CDR3 DNA sequence: TGCGCCAGCAGCTTGGTGGTAGGGGGCTATGGCTATGGCTACACCTTC.

V and J are TRBV5-1 and TRBJ2-1; D is unresolved. CDR3 size: 19 residues. Germline-derived CDR1 and CDR2 are SGHRS and YFSETQ. V lost 0 bases, J lost 7 bases, and 26 bases lay in between. Here the CDR3 DNA reads TGCGCCAGCAGCTTGGGTGAGGCCCAACTAACCCCTTACTTTAATGAGCAGTTCTTC. Amino acids: CASSLGEAQLTPYFNEQFF.

The chain combines TRBV19 with TRBJ1-5; 7 bases are shared with TRBD1. The CDR3 has 13 amino acids. The germline V gene has CDR1 LNHDA and CDR2 SQIVND (reference sequence). V shed 10 bases, J shed 4 bases, and the junction held 7 bases outside the gene matches. CDR3 nucleotide sequence: TGTGCCACGACAGGGAAAGTGAATCAGCCCCAGCATTTT. Translating it yields CATTGKVNQPQHF.

The gene calls are TRBV28 and TRBJ1-2, with unresolved D. The CDR3 covers 13 residues. The V and J ends lost 7 bases and 4 bases respectively, with 13 bases between them. Germline CDR1 and CDR2: MDHEN and SYDVKM. The CDR3 spells CASIQTLGYGYTF. The CDR3, as DNA: TGTGCCAGCATCCAAACCCTAGGCTATGGCTACACCTTC.

The chain is built from TRBV25-1 and TRBJ1-1, with D uncertain. The CDR3 is 13 residues long. Germline V gene sequence: CDR1 MGHDK, CDR2 SYGVNS. V was shortened by 6 bases and J by 0 bases, with 8 bases between the two germline ends. The CDR3 reads CASSMSMNTEAFF. The CDR3 DNA reads as TGTGCCAGCAGCATGAGTATGAACACTGAAGCTTTCTTT.

The chain uses TRBV7-2 and TRBJ2-3, with a tentative D call TRBD2 (5 bases). Trimming stripped 5 bases from V and 9 bases from J, with 12 bases between. CDR1 is SGHTA, CDR2 FQGNSA, per germline. The CDR3 contains 12 residues. Here the CDR3 DNA reads TGTGCCAGCAGCCCGGACTCAAGGACGCAGTATTTT. Amino acid sequence: CASSPDSRTQYF.

Only one count was recorded for this clone. The chain couples TRBV5-6 to TRBJ1-4; D possibly corresponds to TRBD1 (6 bases). CDR1 is SGHDT, CDR2 YYEEEE, per germline. This CDR3 has 13 residues. V dropped 1 base and J dropped 8 bases, with 9 bases sitting between them. CDR3 bases: TGTGCCAGCAGCTTGTGGGGGCCGGAAAAACTGTTTTTT. It translates to CASSLWGPEKLFF.

The rearrangement joins TRBV5-1 to TRBJ2-3; tentative D call: TRBD2 (7 bases). CDR3 length: 15 residues. CDR1 and CDR2 (germline): SGHRS, YFSETQ. V was clipped by 5 bases and J by 4 bases, with 17 bases between them. Written as DNA, the CDR3 is TGCGCCAGCAGACAGGCAAGGGGGGGCCCAGATACGCAGTATTTT. It translates to CASRQARGGPDTQYF. The whole variable domain, remainder taken from reference TRBV5-1 and TRBJ2-3, is KAGVTQTPRYLIKTRGQQVTLSCSPISGHRSVSWYQQTPGQGLQFLFEYFSETQRNKGNFPGRFSGRQFSNSRSEMNVSTLELGDSALYLCASRQARGGPDTQYFGPGTRLTVL.

This rearrangement joins TRBV11-2 to TRBJ1-2; D ambiguous. V lost 0 bases to trimming and J lost 7 bases, with 9 bases between them. The V gene's germline CDR1 is SGHAT and CDR2 FQNNGV. This CDR3 contains 13 residues. The CDR3, as DNA: TGTGCCAGCAGCTTAGATCGAGGAGGTGGCTACACCTTC. This gives the protein CASSLDRGGGYTF. Full variable domain (rest looked up from reference TRBV11-2 and TRBJ1-2): EAGVAQSPRYKIIEKRQSVAFWCNPISGHATLYWYQQILGQGPKLLIQFQNNGVVDDSQLPKDRFSAERLKGVDSTLKIQPAKLEDSAVYLCASSLDRGGGYTFGSGTRLTVV.

This chain connects TRBV27 to TRBJ1-5, with D perhaps TRBD1 (5 bases). CDR1 is MNHEY and CDR2 is SMNVEV in the germline V gene (reference sequence). V was trimmed by 8 bases and J by 0 bases, leaving 11 bases between them. This CDR3 comprises 14 residues. In nucleotides, the CDR3 is TGTGCCAGCCGAAACAGGTATAGCAATCAGCCCCAGCATTTT. It is translated as CASRNRYSNQPQHF.

The V and J genes are TRBV11-1 and TRBJ2-4; 7 nucleotides line up with TRBD2. Per germline, CDR1 SGHAT and CDR2 FQDESV (reference sequence). Germline trimming cut 0 bases from V and 6 bases from J; bases unmatched to any gene: 5. There are 15 residues in the CDR3. The CDR3 DNA is TGTGCCAGCAGCTTAGCGCGCGGGGGTGGAAACATTCAGTACTTC. It yields the protein CASSLARGGGNIQYF.

The chain is built from TRBV3-1 (or the pseudogene TRBV3-2) and TRBJ1-5, with 8 nucleotides matching TRBD1. The germline gives CDR1 LGHDT, CDR2 YNNKEL (reference sequence). CDR3 length: 15 amino acids. The junction had 7 bases not matched to a gene; V was cut back by 3 bases and J by 6 bases. CDR3 amino acids: CASSQGQGAGQPQHF. The CDR3, as DNA: TGTGCCAGCAGCCAGGGCCAGGGGGCTGGTCAGCCCCAGCATTTT.

This rearrangement joins TRBV10-3 to TRBJ1-2; no reliable D call. V lost 2 bases, J lost 8 bases, and 15 bases lay in between. The germline CDR1 and CDR2 sequences are ENHRY and SYGVKD. This CDR3 spans 14 amino acids. The CDR3 sequence: CAISERTDSEGYTF. CDR3 in DNA: TGTGCCATCAGTGAGAGGACTGATTCGGAAGGCTACACCTTC.

The chain has TRBV20-1 and TRBJ1-5; 11 bases align to TRBD1. Germline V lookup: CDR1 DFQATT, CDR2 SNEGSKA (reference sequence). With V trimmed by 3 bases and J by 9 bases, 13 bases remained unmatched. The CDR3 has 16 residues. The CDR3 sequence is CSASRSGQGASRPQHF. The CDR3 nucleotides are TGCAGTGCTAGTAGGTCCGGACAGGGGGCTTCGCGGCCCCAGCATTTT.

The chain is built from TRBV5-1 and TRBJ2-1; 10 bases fit TRBD2. Per germline, CDR1 SGHRS and CDR2 YFSETQ. This CDR3 spans 18 amino acids. V dropped 4 bases and J dropped 0; count of bases not matched to a gene: 10. The CDR3 loop reads CASSSPTSGTDSYNEQFF. CDR3 DNA: TGCGCCAGCAGCAGCCCCACTAGCGGGACTGACTCCTACAATGAGCAGTTCTTC. The variable domain in full, completed from reference TRBV5-1 and TRBJ2-1, reads KAGVTQTPRYLIKTRGQQVTLSCSPISGHRSVSWYQQTPGQGLQFLFEYFSETQRNKGNFPGRFSGRQFSNSRSEMNVSTLELGDSALYLCASSSPTSGTDSYNEQFFGPGTRLTVL.

This sequence joins TRBV7-9 and TRBJ1-1, with D unresolved. Between the trimmed V and J ends, which lost 5 bases and 0 bases, there was a span of 10 bases. This CDR3 has 14 amino acids. Germline V gene data show CDR1 as SEHNR and CDR2 as FQNEAQ (reference sequence). CDR3 amino acids: CASSRDSMNTEAFF. As DNA, the CDR3 is TGTGCCAGCAGCAGGGATTCAATGAACACTGAAGCTTTCTTT.

J is TRBJ1-1 and V is TRBV29-1; D might be TRBD1 (5 bases). The CDR3 extends over 12 amino acids. The germline CDR1 and CDR2 sequences are SQVTM and ANQGSEA. V lost 5 bases and J 2 bases, leaving 9 bases between the germline ends. The CDR3 sequence: CSVHDSNTEAFF. CDR3 in DNA: TGCAGCGTTCATGACAGTAACACTGAAGCTTTCTTT.

The V call is TRBV9, the J call TRBJ2-3; a possible D gene is TRBD2 (5 bases). The CDR3 covers 13 residues. The germline V gene encodes CDR1 SGDLS and CDR2 YYNGEE. V gave up 4 bases and J gave up 6 bases, with 12 bases separating them. CDR3 region: CASSTTTRDTQYF. The CDR3 DNA reads as TGTGCCAGCAGCACTACCACTAGGGATACGCAGTATTTT.

In DNA form, the CDR3 reads TGTGCCAGTAGTATAATGGGACAGAAGGACGAGCAGTACTTC. As protein: CASSIMGQKDEQYF. The V and J genes are TRBV19 and TRBJ2-7; 7 bases line up with TRBD1. With V trimmed by 2 bases and J by 5 bases, 6 bases remained unmatched. CDR1 and CDR2 from the germline V gene are LNHDA and SQIVND (reference sequence). CDR3 length: 14 amino acids.

The chain uses TRBV6-6 and TRBJ1-2; no reliable D call. V was pared by 4 bases and J by 1 base, with 10 bases between. Germline V gene sequence: CDR1 MNHNY, CDR2 SVGAGI (reference sequence). CDR3 size: 14 residues. The CDR3 is CASSSVLFNYGYTF. CDR3 bases: TGTGCCAGCAGTTCCGTGTTGTTTAACTATGGCTACACCTTC.

The chain has TRBV19 and TRBJ1-2, with a weak D call TRBD1 (5 bases). V shed 6 bases and J shed 6 bases, with 14 bases lying between them. CDR3 length: 13 amino acids. In germline, CDR1 is LNHDA, CDR2 SQIVND (reference sequence). The DNA for the CDR3 is TGTGCCAGTAGCGGAGCTGGAGGGGATGGCTACACCTTC. It translates to CASSGAGGDGYTF.

The chain combines TRBV30 with TRBJ1-3; 7 bases are a match to TRBD1. This CDR3 has 15 residues. Trimming removed 3 bases from V and 4 bases from J; junction bases left unmatched: 9. Germline loops: CDR1 GTSNPN, CDR2 SVGIG (reference sequence). DNA of the CDR3: TGTGCCTGGAGAGACGTTACAGGGGCCGGAAACACCATATATTTT. Its protein product is CAWRDVTGAGNTIYF.